Below are 21 T cell receptor beta chains sequenced from a single sample in a study of Ad26.COV2.S vaccination and SARS-CoV-2 variants. The treatment: 15 to 20 received Ad26.COV2.S at low or high dose, single or two shots; five or six received placebo; per-sample allocation not given. Samples analyzed were those drawn on day 63 after the first vaccine or placebo injection. Produced via immunoSEQ multiplex PCR; TCRdb's table is partial and in-frame only. The sample has about 480,000 clones, approximately 90% seen once. The input for sequencing was peripheral blood, taken in a trial of Ad26.COV2.S vaccine versus placebo. The receptors stem from a person between 18 and 59 years old who received the Ad26.COV2.S COVID-19 vaccine or a placebo.

This chain connects TRBV28 to TRBJ2-1; possible D gene TRBD1, 6 bases. Germline CDR1 is MDHEN and CDR2 is SYDVKM. V lost 5 bases and J 4 bases, leaving 15 bases between the germline ends. There are 15 residues in the CDR3. As DNA, the CDR3 is TGTGCCAGCAGTCCCCCCGGGACAAATTACAATGAGCAGTTCTTC. The encoded protein is CASSPPGTNYNEQFF.

The chain has TRBV30 and TRBJ2-1; D remains unclear. V gave up 7 bases and J gave up 3 bases, with 13 bases separating them. There are 13 residues in the CDR3. CDR1 GTSNPN and CDR2 SVGIG come from the germline V gene (reference sequence). The chain's CDR3 is CASEWSYYNEQFF. CDR3 nucleotide sequence: TGTGCCTCCGAGTGGTCCTACTACAATGAGCAGTTCTTC.

V gene TRBV6-2 or TRBV6-3 combines with J gene TRBJ1-3, with no clear D. Trimming left V 2 bases short and J 4 bases short, with 9 bases between. Germline V gives CDR1 MNHEY, CDR2 SVGEGT. The CDR3 extends over 14 amino acids. Here the CDR3 reads CASSYPDRGNTIYF. CDR3 bases: TGTGCCAGCAGTTACCCGGATCGGGGAAACACCATATATTTT.

This clone was seen many times. This chain links TRBV9 with TRBJ2-2; 7 nucleotides line up with TRBD2. This CDR3 is built from 16 residues. The germline gives CDR1 SGDLS, CDR2 YYNGEE. J gave up 6 bases and V 4 bases, and 12 bases lay outside the gene matches. Here the CDR3 reads CASSFGGASGPGELFF. Here the CDR3 DNA reads TGTGCCAGCAGCTTCGGTGGGGCTAGCGGCCCCGGGGAGCTGTTTTTT.

The V and J genes are TRBV9 and TRBJ2-2; 8 nucleotides agree with TRBD2. The CDR3 covers 16 residues. The V gene's germline CDR1 is SGDLS and CDR2 YYNGEE. After removal of 0 bases from V and 5 bases from J, the junction contained 6 bases not matched to a gene. CDR3: CASSVVAGGGTGELFF. The CDR3 DNA is TGTGCCAGCAGCGTAGTGGCGGGAGGCGGAACCGGGGAGCTGTTTTTT.

CDR3 in DNA: TGTGCCAGCAACGAAGCGGGAGCCTACAATGAGCAGTTCTTC. Amino acid sequence: CASNEAGAYNEQFF. The rearrangement uses TRBV7-9 and TRBJ2-1; 8 positions match TRBD2. The germline CDR1 and CDR2 sequences are SEHNR and FQNEAQ (reference sequence). Trimming took 7 bases from V and 2 from J; bases not matched to a gene: 4. The CDR3 consists of 14 residues.

CDR3 amino acids: CASSFDGSREKLFF. The DNA of the CDR3 is TGCGCCAGCAGCTTTGATGGGTCTCGTGAAAAACTGTTTTTT. The V gene is TRBV5-1, the J gene TRBJ1-4, with D hard to call. In germline, CDR1 is SGHRS, CDR2 YFSETQ. V lost 2 bases and J 7 bases, leaving 12 bases between the germline ends. This CDR3 is built from 14 residues.

V gene TRBV6-6 combines with J gene TRBJ2-7; D might be TRBD1 (5 bases). Trimming removed 6 bases at V and 2 bases at J, with 17 bases between. Germline V lookup: CDR1 MNHNY, CDR2 SVGAGI (reference sequence). The CDR3 sequence is 15 residues long. The DNA of the CDR3 is TGTGCCAGCAGCCCACTTCAGGGTCAGACCTACGAGCAGTACTTC. This sequence encodes CASSPLQGQTYEQYF.

The chain links TRBV19 to TRBJ2-2; weak D call: TRBD2 (6 bases). This CDR3 comprises 16 residues. Between the trimmed V and J ends, which lost 6 bases and 6 bases, there was a span of 20 bases. Germline V gene lookup returns CDR1 LNHDA and CDR2 SQIVND (reference sequence). CDR3 residues: CASRARAGFDSGELFF. The CDR3 DNA reads as TGTGCCAGTAGGGCGAGAGCGGGCTTCGATTCCGGGGAGCTGTTTTTT. The full variable domain, completed using reference TRBV19 and TRBJ2-2, is DGGITQSPKYLFRKEGQNVTLSCEQNLNHDAMYWYRQDPGQGLRLIYYSQIVNDFQKGDIAEGYSVSREKKESFPLTVTSAQKNPTAFYLCASRARAGFDSGELFFGEGSRLTVL.

The chain employs TRBV30 and TRBJ2-5; 11 bases line up with TRBD2. The V gene end was trimmed by 8 bases and the J gene end by 0 bases; junction bases not matched to a gene: 17. The length of the CDR3 is 18 residues. Per the germline V gene, CDR1 is GTSNPN and CDR2 is SVGIG (reference sequence). The CDR3 reads CARLGSGTSGVYQETQYF. CDR3 coding DNA: TGTGCCCGGCTGGGGTCCGGGACTAGCGGAGTCTACCAAGAGACCCAGTACTTC.

This clone was found a few times. The chain joins TRBV19 to TRBJ1-5; D call uncertain. Germline V gene sequence: CDR1 LNHDA, CDR2 SQIVND (reference sequence). The CDR3 length is 13 residues. Trimming took off 5 bases at V and 4 bases at J, with 9 bases between the two ends. Written as DNA, the CDR3 is TGTGCCAGTAGTCCAGGAGCAAATCAGCCCCAGCATTTT. This sequence encodes CASSPGANQPQHF.

The chain recombines TRBV29-1 with TRBJ2-1; D uncertain. The V and J ends lost 4 bases and 7 bases respectively, with 11 bases between them. This CDR3 has 12 residues. From germline, CDR1 is SQVTM and CDR2 ANQGSEA. CDR3 sequence reads: CSVVVNKNEQFF. The CDR3 coding sequence is TGCAGCGTTGTGGTCAACAAAAATGAGCAGTTCTTC.

The V and J genes are TRBV20-1 and TRBJ1-1; D is perhaps TRBD1 (6 bases). This CDR3 is 11 amino acids long. V dropped 6 bases and J dropped 5 bases, with 10 bases sitting between them. Germline lookup yields CDR1 DFQATT and CDR2 SNEGSKA (reference sequence). In nucleotides, the CDR3 is TGCAGTGCGGAGGGGGGGACTGAAGCTTTCTTT. Its translation is CSAEGGTEAFF.

V gene TRBV28 combines with J gene TRBJ1-4; tentative D call: TRBD1 (6 bases). V lost 8 bases and J 7 bases, leaving 17 bases between the germline ends. The CDR3 loop spans 14 amino acids. Germline V gives CDR1 MDHEN, CDR2 SYDVKM. CDR3 in amino acids: CASSPQGVFEKLFF. As DNA, the CDR3 is TGTGCCAGCTCTCCACAGGGAGTATTTGAAAAACTGTTTTTT. The full variable domain, rest sourced from reference TRBV28 and TRBJ1-4, is DVKVTQSSRYLVKRTGEKVFLECVQDMDHENMFWYRQDPGLGLRLIYFSYDVKMKEKGDIPEGYSVSREKKERFSLILESASTNQTSMYLCASSPQGVFEKLFFGSGTQLSVL.

This chain connects TRBV27 to TRBJ2-3; TRBD1 aligns across 7 bases. Germline V gene sequence: CDR1 MNHEY, CDR2 SMNVEV (reference sequence). The CDR3 is 15 residues long. Losses at the gene ends were 4 bases for V and 4 bases for J; bases not matched to a gene: 8. The CDR3 loop reads CASSSPGGIADTQYF. As DNA, the CDR3 is TGTGCCAGCAGTTCCCCAGGGGGTATCGCAGATACGCAGTATTTT.

The chain joins TRBV10-3 to TRBJ1-2; no reliable D call. The CDR3 runs to 13 residues. Germline loops: CDR1 ENHRY, CDR2 SYGVKD. V lost 2 bases and J lost 1, with 5 bases in between. The CDR3 loop reads CAISEADNYGYTF. CDR3 bases: TGTGCCATCAGTGAGGCGGATAACTATGGCTACACCTTC.

The CDR3 spells CASSQPGQGPNTEAFF. DNA of the CDR3: TGTGCCAGCAGCCAGCCCGGACAGGGGCCGAACACTGAAGCTTTCTTT. J is TRBJ1-1 and V is TRBV4-2; 9 bases match TRBD1. The CDR3 contains 16 residues. From germline, CDR1 is LGHNA and CDR2 YNFKEQ. The junction had 6 bases not matched to a gene; V was cut back by 3 bases and J by 1 base.

The gene calls are TRBV2 and TRBJ2-1, with no clear D. The germline gives CDR1 SNHLY, CDR2 FYNNEI. V lost 6 bases, J lost 6 bases, and 9 bases lay in between. The CDR3 consists of 12 residues. As DNA, the CDR3 is TGTGCCAGCAGGCAGGCGGTCAATGAGCAGTTCTTC. Protein product: CASRQAVNEQFF.

This clone was seen a single time. The V and J genes are TRBV6-2 or TRBV6-3 and TRBJ2-7, with 7 bases that match TRBD1. The V and J ends lost 2 bases and 3 bases, in that order; junction bases with no gene match: 7. Germline loops: CDR1 MNHEY, CDR2 SVGEGT. This CDR3 has 15 residues. In DNA form, the CDR3 reads TGTGCCAGCAGTTACCCCCGGGACAGCAGCTACGAGCAGTACTTC. Its protein is CASSYPRDSSYEQYF.

The gene calls are TRBV7-2 and TRBJ2-7; D is uncertain. The CDR3 is 13 residues long. The germline V gene has CDR1 SGHTA and CDR2 FQGNSA. The V gene lost 3 bases and the J gene lost 3 bases, with 9 bases spanning the gap. The CDR3 sequence: CASSLGRFYEQYF. The CDR3 bases are TGTGCCAGCAGCTTGGGTCGGTTCTACGAGCAGTACTTC.

The chain combines TRBV5-1 with TRBJ2-3, with 7 bases that match TRBD2. The CDR3 length is 17 residues. Per the germline V gene, CDR1 is SGHRS and CDR2 is YFSETQ. J was trimmed by 1 base and V by 0 bases; bases with no gene match: 8. As DNA, the CDR3 is TGCGCCAGCAGCTTGGCCCTTCTCACTAGCGGCACAGATACGCAGTATTTT. Residues: CASSLALLTSGTDTQYF.